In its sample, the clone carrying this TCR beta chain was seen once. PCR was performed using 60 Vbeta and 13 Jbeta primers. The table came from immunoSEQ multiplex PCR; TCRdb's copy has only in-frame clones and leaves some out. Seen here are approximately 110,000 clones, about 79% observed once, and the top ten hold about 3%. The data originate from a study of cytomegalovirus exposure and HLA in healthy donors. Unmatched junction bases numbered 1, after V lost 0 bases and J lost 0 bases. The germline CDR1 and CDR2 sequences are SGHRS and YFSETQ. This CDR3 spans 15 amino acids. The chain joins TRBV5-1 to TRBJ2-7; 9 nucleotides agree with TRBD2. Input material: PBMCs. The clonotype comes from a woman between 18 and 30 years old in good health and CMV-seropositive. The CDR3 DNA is TGCGCCAGCAGCTTGGGACTAGCGGCCTCCTACGAGCAGTACTTC. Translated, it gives CASSLGLAASYEQYF.